This T cell receptor (beta chain) derives from a study of blood T cell repertoires in COVID-19. Study as a whole: T cells, B-cell-depleted T cells, or PBMCs provided the cDNA or gDNA that served as material.

In the original workflow: Amplifying reference gene primers gave estimates of nucleated cell counts. Libraries were prepared by immunoSEQ multiplex PCR; TCRdb keeps only in-frame clonotypes and omits some of them. V, J and clone size derive from that table, while D and trimming were established from the DNA sequence. The profile shows about 220,000 clones, around 91% of them singletons. V lost 4 bases, J lost 3 bases, and 12 bases lay in between. CDR1 is LGHDT, CDR2 YNNKEL, per germline (reference sequence). CDR3 length: 14 amino acids. Participant ages covered about 18 to 89 years across approximately 25 US areas.

This chain joins TRBV3-1 (or the pseudogene TRBV3-2) and TRBJ1-2; weak D call: TRBD1 (5 bases). Sequenced material: PBMCs or T cells enriched from blood (not recorded which). The sequence derives from a woman between 18 and 29 years old in a cohort exposed to, infected with or recovered from COVID-19 (not recorded which). For the CDR3, the DNA is TGTGCCAGCAGCCCTCTCTCGACAGACTATGGCTACACCTTC. Translated, it gives CASSPLSTDYGYTF.